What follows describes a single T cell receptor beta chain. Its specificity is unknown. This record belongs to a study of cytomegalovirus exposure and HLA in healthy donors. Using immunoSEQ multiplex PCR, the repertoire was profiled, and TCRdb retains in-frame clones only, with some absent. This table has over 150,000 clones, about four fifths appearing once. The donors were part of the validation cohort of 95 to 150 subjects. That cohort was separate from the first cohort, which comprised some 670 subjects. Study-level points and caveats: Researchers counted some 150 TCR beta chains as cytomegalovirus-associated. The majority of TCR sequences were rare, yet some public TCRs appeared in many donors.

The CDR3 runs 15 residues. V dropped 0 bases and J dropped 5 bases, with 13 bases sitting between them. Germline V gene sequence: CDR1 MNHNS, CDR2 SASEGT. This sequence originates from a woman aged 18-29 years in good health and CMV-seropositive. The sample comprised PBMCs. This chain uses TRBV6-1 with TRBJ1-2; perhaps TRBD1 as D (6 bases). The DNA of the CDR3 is TGTGCCAGCAGTGAAGCCGGGGGGGCCGTTTATGGCTACACCTTC. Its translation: CASSEAGGAVYGYTF.